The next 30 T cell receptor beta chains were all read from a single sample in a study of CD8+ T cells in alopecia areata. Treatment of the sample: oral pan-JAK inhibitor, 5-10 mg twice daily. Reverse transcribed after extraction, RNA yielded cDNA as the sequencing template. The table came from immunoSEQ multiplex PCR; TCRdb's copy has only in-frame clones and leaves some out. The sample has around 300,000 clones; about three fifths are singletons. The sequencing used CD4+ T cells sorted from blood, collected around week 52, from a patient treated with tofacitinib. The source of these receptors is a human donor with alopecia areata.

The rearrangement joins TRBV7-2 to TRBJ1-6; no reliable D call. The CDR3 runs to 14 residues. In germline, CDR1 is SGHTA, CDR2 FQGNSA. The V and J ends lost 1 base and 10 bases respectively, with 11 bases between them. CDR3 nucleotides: TGTGCCAGCAGCTTAGATCGGGGTAGCTCACCCCTCCACTTT. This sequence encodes CASSLDRGSSPLHF.

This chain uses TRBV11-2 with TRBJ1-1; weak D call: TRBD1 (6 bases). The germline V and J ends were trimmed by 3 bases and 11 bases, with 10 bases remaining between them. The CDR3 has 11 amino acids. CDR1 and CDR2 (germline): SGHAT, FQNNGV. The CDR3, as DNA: TGTGCCAGCAGCTTGGACAGTTTTGCTTTCTTT. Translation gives CASSLDSFAFF.

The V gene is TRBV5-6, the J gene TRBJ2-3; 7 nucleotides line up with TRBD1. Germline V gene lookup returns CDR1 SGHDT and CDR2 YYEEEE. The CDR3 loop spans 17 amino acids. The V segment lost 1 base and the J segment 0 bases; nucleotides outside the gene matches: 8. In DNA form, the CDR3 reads TGTGCCAGCAGCTTGTTCCGGGACAGAACTAGCACAGATACGCAGTATTTT. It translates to CASSLFRDRTSTDTQYF.

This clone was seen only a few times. CDR3 amino acids: CASIGDRDKDTQYF. CDR3 bases: TGTGCCAGCATCGGGGACAGGGACAAGGATACGCAGTATTTT. V usage is TRBV2 and J usage is TRBJ2-3; 9 bases match TRBD1. The CDR3 sequence is 14 residues long. Germline V CDR1 and CDR2: SNHLY, FYNNEI. V was clipped by 7 bases and J by 6 bases; unmatched bases: 8.

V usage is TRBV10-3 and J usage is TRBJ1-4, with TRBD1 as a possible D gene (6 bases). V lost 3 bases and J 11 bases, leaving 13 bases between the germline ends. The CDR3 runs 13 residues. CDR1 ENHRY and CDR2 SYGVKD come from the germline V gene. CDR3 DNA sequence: TGTGCCATCAGTGAAGAGAGGGGGTATAAACTGTTTTTT. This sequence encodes CAISEERGYKLFF.

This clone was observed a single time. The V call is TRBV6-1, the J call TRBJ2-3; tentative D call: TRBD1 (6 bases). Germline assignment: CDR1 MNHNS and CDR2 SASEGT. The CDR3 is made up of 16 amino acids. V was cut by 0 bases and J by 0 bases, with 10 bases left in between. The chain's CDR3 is CASSEARQASTDTQYF. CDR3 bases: TGTGCCAGCAGTGAAGCTCGACAGGCTAGCACAGATACGCAGTATTTT.

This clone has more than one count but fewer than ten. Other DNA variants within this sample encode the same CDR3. DNA of the CDR3: TGTGCCAGCAGCGTAGACAACACAGATACGCAGTATTTT. The encoded protein is CASSVDNTDTQYF. The chain is built from TRBV9 and TRBJ2-3; D uncertain. Deletions cut 0 bases from V and 2 bases from J, with 4 bases between. The germline V gene encodes CDR1 SGDLS and CDR2 YYNGEE. The CDR3 length is 13 residues.

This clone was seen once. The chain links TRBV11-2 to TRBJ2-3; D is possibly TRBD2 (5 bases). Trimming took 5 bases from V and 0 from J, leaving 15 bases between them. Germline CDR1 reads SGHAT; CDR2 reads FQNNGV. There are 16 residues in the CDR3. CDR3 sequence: CASSLPLARSTDTQYF. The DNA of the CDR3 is TGTGCCAGCAGCCTACCCTTAGCGAGAAGCACAGATACGCAGTATTTT.

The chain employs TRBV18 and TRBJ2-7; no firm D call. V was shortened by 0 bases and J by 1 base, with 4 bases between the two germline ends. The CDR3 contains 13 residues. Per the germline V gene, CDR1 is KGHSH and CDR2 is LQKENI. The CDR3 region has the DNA TGTGCCAGCTCACCACCGTGGTCCTACGAGCAGTACTTC. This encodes CASSPPWSYEQYF.

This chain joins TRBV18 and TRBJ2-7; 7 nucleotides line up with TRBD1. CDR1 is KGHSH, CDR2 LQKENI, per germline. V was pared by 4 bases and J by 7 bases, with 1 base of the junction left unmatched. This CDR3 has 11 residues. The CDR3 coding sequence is TGTGCCAGCTCACTGGGACAGGAGCAGTACTTC. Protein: CASSLGQEQYF.

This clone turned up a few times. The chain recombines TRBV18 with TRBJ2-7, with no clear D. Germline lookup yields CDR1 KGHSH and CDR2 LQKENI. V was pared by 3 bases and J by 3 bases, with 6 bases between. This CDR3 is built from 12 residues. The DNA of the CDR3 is TGTGCCAGCTCACCCCAAAGCTACGAGCAGTACTTC. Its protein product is CASSPQSYEQYF.

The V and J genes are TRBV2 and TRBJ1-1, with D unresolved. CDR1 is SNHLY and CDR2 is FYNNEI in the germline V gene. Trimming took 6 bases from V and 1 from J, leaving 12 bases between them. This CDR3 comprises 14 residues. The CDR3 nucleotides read TGTGCCAGCAGCTTAAAGTCAGGGAACACTGAAGCTTTCTTT. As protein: CASSLKSGNTEAFF.

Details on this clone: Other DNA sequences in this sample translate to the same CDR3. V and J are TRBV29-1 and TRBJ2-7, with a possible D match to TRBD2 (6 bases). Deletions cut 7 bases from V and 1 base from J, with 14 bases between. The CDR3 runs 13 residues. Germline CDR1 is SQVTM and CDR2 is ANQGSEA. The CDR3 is CSAAGGPSYEQYF. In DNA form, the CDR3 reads TGCAGCGCCGCTGGAGGGCCATCCTACGAGCAGTACTTC.

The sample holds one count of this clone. CDR3 DNA: TGTGCCAGCAGCTTCATGATAGGTCAGCCCCAGCATTTT. Translated, it gives CASSFMIGQPQHF. J is TRBJ1-5 and V is TRBV7-2, with no clear D. The CDR3 covers 13 residues. Germline V lookup: CDR1 SGHTA, CDR2 FQGNSA. V shed 3 bases and J shed 6 bases, with 9 bases lying between them.

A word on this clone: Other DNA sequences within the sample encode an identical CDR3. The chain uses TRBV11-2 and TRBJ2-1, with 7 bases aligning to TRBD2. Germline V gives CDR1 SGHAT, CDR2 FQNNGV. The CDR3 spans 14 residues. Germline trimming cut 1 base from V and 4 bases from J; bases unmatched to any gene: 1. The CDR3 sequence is CASSLAGGYNEQFF. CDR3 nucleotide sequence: TGTGCCAGCAGCTTAGCGGGGGGTTACAATGAGCAGTTCTTC.

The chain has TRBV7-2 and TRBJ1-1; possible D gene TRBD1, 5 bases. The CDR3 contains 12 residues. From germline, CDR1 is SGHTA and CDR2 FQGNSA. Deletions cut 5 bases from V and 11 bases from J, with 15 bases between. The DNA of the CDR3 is TGTGCCAGCAGCCCCAGCAGGGTGAGGGCTTTCTTT. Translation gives CASSPSRVRAFF.

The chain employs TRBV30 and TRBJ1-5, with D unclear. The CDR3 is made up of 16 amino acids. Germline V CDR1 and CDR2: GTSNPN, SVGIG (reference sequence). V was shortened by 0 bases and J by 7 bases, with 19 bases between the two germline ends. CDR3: CAWSVKALPAGQPQHF. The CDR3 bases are TGTGCCTGGAGTGTCAAGGCCCTGCCCGCGGGACAGCCCCAGCATTTT.

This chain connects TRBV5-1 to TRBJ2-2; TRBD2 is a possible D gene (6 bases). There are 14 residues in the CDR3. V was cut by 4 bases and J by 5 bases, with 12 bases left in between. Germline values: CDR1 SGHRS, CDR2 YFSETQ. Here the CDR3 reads CASSPRRGTGELFF. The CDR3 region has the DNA TGCGCCAGCAGCCCCAGGCGGGGAACCGGGGAGCTGTTTTTT.

CDR3: CASSLGGNSYNEQFF. The CDR3 DNA reads as TGTGCCAGCAGCTTAGGGGGTAACTCCTACAATGAGCAGTTCTTC. The V and J genes are TRBV5-4 and TRBJ2-1; D is possibly TRBD1 (6 bases). From germline, CDR1 is SGHNT and CDR2 YYREEE (reference sequence). The ends were cut back, 2 bases at V and 0 bases at J, with 9 bases in the middle. The length of the CDR3 is 15 residues.

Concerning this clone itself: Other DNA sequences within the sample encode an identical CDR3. CDR3: CASSQVGNTEAFF. CDR3 nucleotides: TGCGCCAGCAGCCAAGTCGGGAACACTGAAGCTTTCTTT. This sequence joins TRBV4-3 and TRBJ1-1; D remains unclear. V dropped 1 base and J dropped 1 base, with 4 bases sitting between them. Germline CDR1 is LGHNA and CDR2 is YSLEER. The CDR3 has 13 residues.

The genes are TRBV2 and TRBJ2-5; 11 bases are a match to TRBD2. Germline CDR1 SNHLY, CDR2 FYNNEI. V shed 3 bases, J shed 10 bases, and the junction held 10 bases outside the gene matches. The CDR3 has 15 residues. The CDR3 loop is CASSDPLAGGRSQYF. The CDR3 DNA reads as TGTGCCAGCAGTGACCCCCTAGCGGGGGGTCGGAGCCAGTACTTC.

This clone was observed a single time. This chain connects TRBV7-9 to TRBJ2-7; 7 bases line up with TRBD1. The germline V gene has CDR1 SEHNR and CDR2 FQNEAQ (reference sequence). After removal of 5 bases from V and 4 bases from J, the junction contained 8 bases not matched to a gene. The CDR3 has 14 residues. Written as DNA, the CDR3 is TGTGCCAGCAGCCCCAGACAGGGAGTATACGAGCAGTACTTC. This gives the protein CASSPRQGVYEQYF.

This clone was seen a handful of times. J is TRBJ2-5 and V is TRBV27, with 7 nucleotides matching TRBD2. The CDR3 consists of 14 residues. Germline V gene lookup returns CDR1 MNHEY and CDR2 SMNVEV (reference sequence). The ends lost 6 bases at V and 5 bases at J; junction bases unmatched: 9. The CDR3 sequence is CASRRGGGRETQYF. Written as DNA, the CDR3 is TGTGCCAGCAGGCGGGGCGGGGGAAGGGAGACCCAGTACTTC.

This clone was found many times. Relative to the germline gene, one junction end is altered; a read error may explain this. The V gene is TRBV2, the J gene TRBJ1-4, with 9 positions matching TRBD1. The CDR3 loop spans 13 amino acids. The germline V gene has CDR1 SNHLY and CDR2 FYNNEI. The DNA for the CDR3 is TGTGCCAGCAGTGAAGCGCAAGGGGGACAGGGATCCTTT. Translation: CASSEAQGGQGSF.

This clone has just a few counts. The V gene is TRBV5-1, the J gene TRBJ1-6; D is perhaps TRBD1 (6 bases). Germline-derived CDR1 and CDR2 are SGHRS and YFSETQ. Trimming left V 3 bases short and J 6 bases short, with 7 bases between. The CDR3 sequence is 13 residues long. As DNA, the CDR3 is TGCGCCAGCAGCTCGGACAGTAATTCACCCCTCCACTTT. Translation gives CASSSDSNSPLHF. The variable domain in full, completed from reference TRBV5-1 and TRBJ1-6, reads KAGVTQTPRYLIKTRGQQVTLSCSPISGHRSVSWYQQTPGQGLQFLFEYFSETQRNKGNFPGRFSGRQFSNSRSEMNVSTLELGDSALYLCASSSDSNSPLHFGNGTRLTVT.

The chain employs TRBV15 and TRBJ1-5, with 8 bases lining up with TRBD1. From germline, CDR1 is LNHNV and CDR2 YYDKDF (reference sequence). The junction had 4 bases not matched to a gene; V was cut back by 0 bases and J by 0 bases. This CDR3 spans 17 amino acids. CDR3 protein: CATSRDRTGNSNQPQHF. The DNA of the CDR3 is TGTGCCACCAGCAGAGATCGGACAGGGAATAGCAATCAGCCCCAGCATTTT.

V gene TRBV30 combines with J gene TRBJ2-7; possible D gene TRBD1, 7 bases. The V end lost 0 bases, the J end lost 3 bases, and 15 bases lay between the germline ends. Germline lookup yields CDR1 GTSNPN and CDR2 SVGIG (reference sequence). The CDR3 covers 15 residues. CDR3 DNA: TGTGCCTGGAGTGTAGGGGGCCGGGACTTCTACGAGCAGTACTTC. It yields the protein CAWSVGGRDFYEQYF.

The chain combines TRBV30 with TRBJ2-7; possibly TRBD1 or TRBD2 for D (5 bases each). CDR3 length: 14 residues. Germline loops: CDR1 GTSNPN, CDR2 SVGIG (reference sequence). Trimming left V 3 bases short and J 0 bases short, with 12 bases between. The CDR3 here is CAWSAFGGSYEQYF. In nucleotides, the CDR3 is TGTGCCTGGAGCGCTTTTGGGGGCTCCTACGAGCAGTACTTC.

Written as DNA, the CDR3 is TGCGCCAGCAGCCCCGGGACAGGGTCTGGGGCCAACGTCCTGACTTTC. It yields the protein CASSPGTGSGANVLTF. The chain is built from TRBV5-1 and TRBJ2-6, with 9 positions matching TRBD1. CDR1 is SGHRS, CDR2 YFSETQ, per germline. Trimming at V came to 4 bases and at J to 1 base, leaving 3 bases not matched to a gene. The CDR3 is 16 amino acids.

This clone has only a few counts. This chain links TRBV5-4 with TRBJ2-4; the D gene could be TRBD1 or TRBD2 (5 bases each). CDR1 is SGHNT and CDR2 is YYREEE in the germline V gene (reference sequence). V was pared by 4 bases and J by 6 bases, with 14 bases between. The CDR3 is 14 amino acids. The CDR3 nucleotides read TGTGCCAGCAGCCTCTACACAGGAGGAAACATTCAGTACTTC. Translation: CASSLYTGGNIQYF.